A single sample is the source of the 2 T cell receptor beta chains below, sequenced in a study of CD8+ T cells in alopecia areata. RNA extraction and reverse transcription yielded cDNA as sequencing template. TCRdb's copy holds only in-frame clones and misses some; the assay was immunoSEQ multiplex PCR. The repertoire holds around 130,000 clones, with around 60% as singletons. The sample was CD4+ T cells sorted from blood, taken at week 0. The receptor source for this set is a human donor with alopecia areata.

This clone was observed a handful of times. This sequence joins TRBV29-1 and TRBJ2-1; 11 bases are shared with TRBD2. Germline trimming cut 4 bases from V and 5 bases from J; bases unmatched to any gene: 13. Germline CDR1 is SQVTM and CDR2 is ANQGSEA. This CDR3 contains 17 residues. CDR3 DNA: TGCAGCGTTGGTGGGCCTTCTAGCGGGAGGACCCACAATGAGCAGTTCTTC. It codes for CSVGGPSSGRTHNEQFF.

V is TRBV14 and J is TRBJ2-3, with 7 bases aligning to TRBD1. Germline CDR1 is SGHDN and CDR2 is FVKESK. V shed 0 bases and J 4 bases; nucleotides not matched to a gene: 1. CDR3 length equals 14 residues. The CDR3 is CASSQETGADTQYF. In DNA form, the CDR3 reads TGTGCCAGCAGCCAAGAAACAGGGGCAGATACGCAGTATTTT.